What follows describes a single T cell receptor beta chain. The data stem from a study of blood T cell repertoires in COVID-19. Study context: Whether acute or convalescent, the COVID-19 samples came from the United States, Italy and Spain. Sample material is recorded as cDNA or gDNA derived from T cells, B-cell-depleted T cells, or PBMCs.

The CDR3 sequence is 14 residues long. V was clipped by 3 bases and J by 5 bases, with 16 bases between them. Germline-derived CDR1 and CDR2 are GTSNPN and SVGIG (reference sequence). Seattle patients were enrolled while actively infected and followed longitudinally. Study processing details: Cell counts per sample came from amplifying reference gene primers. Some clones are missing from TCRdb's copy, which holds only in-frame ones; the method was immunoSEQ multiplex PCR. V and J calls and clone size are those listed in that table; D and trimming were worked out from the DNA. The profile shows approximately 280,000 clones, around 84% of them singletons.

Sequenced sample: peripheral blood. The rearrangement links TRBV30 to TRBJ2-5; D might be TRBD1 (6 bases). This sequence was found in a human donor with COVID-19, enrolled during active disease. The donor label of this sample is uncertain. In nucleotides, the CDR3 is TGTGCCTGGAGGGGGGCAGGGTCCTTTGAGACCCAGTACTTC. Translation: CAWRGAGSFETQYF.